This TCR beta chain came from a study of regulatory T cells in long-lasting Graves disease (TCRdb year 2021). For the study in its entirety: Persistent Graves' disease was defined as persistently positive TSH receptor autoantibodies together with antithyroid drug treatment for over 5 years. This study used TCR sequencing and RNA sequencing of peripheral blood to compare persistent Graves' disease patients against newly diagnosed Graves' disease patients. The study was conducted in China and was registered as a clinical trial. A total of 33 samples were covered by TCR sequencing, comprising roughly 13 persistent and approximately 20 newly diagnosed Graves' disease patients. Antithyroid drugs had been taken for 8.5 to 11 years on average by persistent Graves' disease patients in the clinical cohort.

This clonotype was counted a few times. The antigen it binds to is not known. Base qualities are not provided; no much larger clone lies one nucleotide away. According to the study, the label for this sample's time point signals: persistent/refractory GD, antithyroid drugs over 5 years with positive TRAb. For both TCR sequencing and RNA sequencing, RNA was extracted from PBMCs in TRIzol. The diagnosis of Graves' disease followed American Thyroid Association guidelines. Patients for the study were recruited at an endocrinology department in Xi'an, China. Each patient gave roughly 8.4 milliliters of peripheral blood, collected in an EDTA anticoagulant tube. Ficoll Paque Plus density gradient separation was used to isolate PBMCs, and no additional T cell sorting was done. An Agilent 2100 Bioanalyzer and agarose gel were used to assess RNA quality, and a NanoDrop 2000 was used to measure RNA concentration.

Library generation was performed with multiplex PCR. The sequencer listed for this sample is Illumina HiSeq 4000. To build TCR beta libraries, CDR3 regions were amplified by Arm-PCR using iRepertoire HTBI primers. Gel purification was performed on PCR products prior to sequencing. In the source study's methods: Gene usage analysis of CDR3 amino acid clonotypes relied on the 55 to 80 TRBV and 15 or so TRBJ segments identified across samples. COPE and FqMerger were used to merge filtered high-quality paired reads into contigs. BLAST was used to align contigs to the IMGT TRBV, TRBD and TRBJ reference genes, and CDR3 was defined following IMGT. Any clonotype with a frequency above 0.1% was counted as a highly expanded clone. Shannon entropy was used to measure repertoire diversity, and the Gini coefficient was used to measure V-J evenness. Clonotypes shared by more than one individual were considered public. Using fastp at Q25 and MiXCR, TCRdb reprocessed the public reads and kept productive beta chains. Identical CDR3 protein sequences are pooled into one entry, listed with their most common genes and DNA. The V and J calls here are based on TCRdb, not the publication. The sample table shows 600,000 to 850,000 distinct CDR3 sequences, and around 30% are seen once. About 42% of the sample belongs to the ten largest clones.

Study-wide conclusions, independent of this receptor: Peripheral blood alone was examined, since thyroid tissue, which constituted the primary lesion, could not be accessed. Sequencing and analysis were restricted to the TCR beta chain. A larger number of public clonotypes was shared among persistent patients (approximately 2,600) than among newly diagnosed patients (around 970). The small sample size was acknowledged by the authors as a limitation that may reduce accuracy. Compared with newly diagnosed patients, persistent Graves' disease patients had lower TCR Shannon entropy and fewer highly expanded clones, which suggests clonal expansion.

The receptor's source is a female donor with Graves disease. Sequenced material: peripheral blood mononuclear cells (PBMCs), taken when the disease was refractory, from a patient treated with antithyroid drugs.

In nucleotides, the sequence is TGTGCCAGCAGCCGGTCAACTAATGAAAAACTGTTTTTT. This encodes CASSRSTNEKLFF. The V and J genes are TRBV18 and TRBJ1-4, with no reliable assignment of the D segment. Looking up the germline V gene yields CDR1 KGHSH and CDR2 LQKENI. Including the terminal cysteine and phenylalanine, the CDR3 comprises 13 residues. Only the CDR3 DNA is retained, 39 bases long and in frame from the first base. V is pared back by 8 bases and J by 0 bases, with 7 bases lying between the germline termini. The full variable domain, completed from the reference TRBV18 and TRBJ1-4 proteins outside the CDR3, reads NAGVMQNPRHLVRRRGQEARLRCSPMKGHSHVYWYRQLPEEGLKFMVYLQKENIIDESGMPKERFSAEFPKEGPSILRIQQVVRGDSAAYFCASSRSTNEKLFFGSGTQLSVL.